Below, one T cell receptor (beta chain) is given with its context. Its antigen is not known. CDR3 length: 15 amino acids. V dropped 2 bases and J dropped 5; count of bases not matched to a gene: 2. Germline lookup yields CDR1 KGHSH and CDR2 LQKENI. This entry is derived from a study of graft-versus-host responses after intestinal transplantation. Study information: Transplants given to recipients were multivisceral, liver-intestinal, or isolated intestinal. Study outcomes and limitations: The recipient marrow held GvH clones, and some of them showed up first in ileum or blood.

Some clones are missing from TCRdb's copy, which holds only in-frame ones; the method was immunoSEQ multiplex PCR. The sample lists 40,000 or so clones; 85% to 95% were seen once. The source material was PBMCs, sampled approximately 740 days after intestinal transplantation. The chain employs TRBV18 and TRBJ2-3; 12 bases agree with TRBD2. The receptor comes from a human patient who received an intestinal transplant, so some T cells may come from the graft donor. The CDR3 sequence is CASSPRGLAGDTQYF. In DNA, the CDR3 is TGTGCCAGCTCACCAAGGGGACTAGCGGGAGATACGCAGTATTTT.